This TCR beta chain was recovered during a study of blood T cell repertoires in COVID-19. Background on the study: COVID-19 samples, acute and convalescent, were from the United States, Italy and Spain. Sources were T cells, B-cell-depleted T cells, or PBMCs; the material itself was cDNA or gDNA.

The germline gives CDR1 LGHDT, CDR2 YNNKEL (reference sequence). Trimming took off 0 bases at V and 6 bases at J, with 11 bases between the two ends. The CDR3 has 15 amino acids. Ten or more counts support this clone. Authors' data handling: The assay estimated nucleated cells by amplifying reference gene primers. Sequenced by immunoSEQ multiplex PCR; TCRdb stores in-frame clones only, minus some. V, J and clone size derive from that table, while D and trimming were established from the DNA sequence. The sample yields 100,000 to 150,000 clones, roughly four fifths seen once. This receptor was identified in a human donor in a cohort sampled during active COVID-19. This chain joins TRBV3-1 (or the pseudogene TRBV3-2) and TRBJ2-2, with D maybe TRBD2 (6 bases). Input material: peripheral blood. CDR3 coding DNA: TGTGCCAGCAGCCAAGATCTTTCGGGGGCCGGGGAGCTGTTTTTT. Its translation is CASSQDLSGAGELFF.